This passage covers 19 T cell receptor beta chains from one sample sequenced in a study of regulatory and conventional T cells in RAG deficiency. Assay: immunoSEQ multiplex PCR; the TCRdb copy retains only in-frame clones and omits some. The sample has approximately 12,000 clones; about 92% are singletons. Genomic DNA came from blood conventional CD4+ T cells gated CD25-low CD127-high. Separately, the same data were catalogued under a study of regulatory T cells. That work contributes: The PCR used 52 TRBV and 13 TRBJ primers.

The sample comprised CD4+ effector T cells sorted from blood. Every receptor here comes from a human donor in good health.

This rearrangement joins TRBV5-1 to TRBJ1-1, with TRBD1 matching 7 bases. The CDR3 totals 15 residues. Germline trimming cut 4 bases from V and 0 bases from J; bases unmatched to any gene: 6. CDR1 and CDR2 from the germline V gene are SGHRS and YFSETQ. The CDR3 spells CASSLQGELNTEAFF. CDR3 nucleotides: TGCGCCAGCAGCCTGCAGGGGGAACTGAACACTGAAGCTTTCTTT. Supplemented by reference TRBV5-1 and TRBJ1-1, the full variable domain reads KAGVTQTPRYLIKTRGQQVTLSCSPISGHRSVSWYQQTPGQGLQFLFEYFSETQRNKGNFPGRFSGRQFSNSRSEMNVSTLELGDSALYLCASSLQGELNTEAFFGQGTRLTVV.

This clone appeared once. The chain combines TRBV6-6 with TRBJ1-5; 8 bases are a match to TRBD1. The CDR3 has 16 amino acids. Germline CDR1 MNHNY, CDR2 SVGAGI (reference sequence). J gave up 11 bases and V 0 bases, and 12 bases lay outside the gene matches. The CDR3 here is CASSYSLPQQGEAQHF. The CDR3 DNA follows: TGTGCCAGCAGTTACTCACTCCCACAACAGGGGGAGGCCCAGCATTTT.

The chain recombines TRBV7-2 with TRBJ2-3, with no clear D. The germline gives CDR1 SGHTA, CDR2 FQGNSA. V gave up 5 bases and J gave up 3 bases, with 12 bases separating them. The CDR3 is 14 residues long. The CDR3 DNA reads as TGTGCCAGCAGCCGGGCTATCCCGACAGATACGCAGTATTTT. It encodes CASSRAIPTDTQYF.

The chain links TRBV29-1 to TRBJ2-1; D may be TRBD2 (6 bases). This CDR3 is 11 amino acids long. V lost 4 bases and J lost 8, with 9 bases in between. Germline CDR1 is SQVTM and CDR2 is ANQGSEA. CDR3 loop: CSVATSYEQFF. Here the CDR3 DNA reads TGCAGCGTTGCCACTAGCTATGAGCAGTTCTTC.

The chain has TRBV18 and TRBJ1-2; perhaps TRBD1 as D (6 bases). With 2 bases removed from V and 4 bases from J, the gap between germline ends came to 8 bases. This CDR3 has 13 residues. Germline values: CDR1 KGHSH, CDR2 LQKENI. CDR3 bases: TGTGCCAGCTCACCAATCAGGGGCTATGGCTACACCTTC. Translation gives CASSPIRGYGYTF.

The chain links TRBV6-1 to TRBJ2-4; D uncertain. The CDR3 covers 12 residues. V shed 2 bases and J shed 4 bases, with 3 bases lying between them. Germline CDR1 is MNHNS and CDR2 is SASEGT. CDR3 residues: CASSEQKNIQYF. As DNA, the CDR3 is TGTGCCAGCAGTGAACAGAAAAACATTCAGTACTTC.

This clone was seen just once. This sequence joins TRBV9 and TRBJ1-1; 7 bases line up with TRBD1. The germline V gene encodes CDR1 SGDLS and CDR2 YYNGEE. This CDR3 spans 16 amino acids. J lost 5 bases, V lost 4 bases, and 14 bases had no gene match. As DNA, the CDR3 is TGTGCCAGCAGCTCAGGTTTTGGAGGGGGCAGGACTGAAGCTTTCTTT. Its translation: CASSSGFGGGRTEAFF.

This clone was seen once. This rearrangement joins TRBV6-1 to TRBJ2-1; 9 bases are shared with TRBD2. This CDR3 region has 14 residues. Germline V gene data show CDR1 as MNHNS and CDR2 as SASEGT. J gave up 7 bases and V 7 bases, and 8 bases lay outside the gene matches. CDR3 coding DNA: TGTGCCAGCAAGGGACTAGCTACGGCGAATGAGCAGTTCTTC. Its translation is CASKGLATANEQFF.

The J gene is TRBJ2-2, the V gene TRBV19, with D uncertain. V was pared by 7 bases and J by 6 bases, with 15 bases between. The CDR3 sequence is 14 residues long. Germline assignment: CDR1 LNHDA and CDR2 SQIVND (reference sequence). CDR3 residues: CASKSQAAAGELFF. CDR3 in DNA: TGTGCCAGTAAGTCCCAGGCGGCGGCCGGGGAGCTGTTTTTT.

V is TRBV6-1 and J is TRBJ2-7, with 9 bases matching TRBD1. Germline V gene data show CDR1 as MNHNS and CDR2 as SASEGT. This CDR3 contains 12 residues. V shed 5 bases and J 9 bases; nucleotides not matched to a gene: 5. CDR3 nucleotides: TGTGCCAGCAGTAGGGGACAGGGTGGGCAGTACTTC. Protein sequence: CASSRGQGGQYF.

V gene TRBV19 combines with J gene TRBJ1-5, with 11 positions matching TRBD1. There are 17 residues in the CDR3. Germline lookup yields CDR1 LNHDA and CDR2 SQIVND (reference sequence). The ends lost 0 bases at V and 6 bases at J; junction bases unmatched: 7. The chain's CDR3 is CASSIDSGQGAGQPQHF. CDR3 nucleotide sequence: TGTGCCAGTAGTATAGATTCCGGACAGGGGGCAGGTCAGCCCCAGCATTTT.

The V call is TRBV6-1, the J call TRBJ1-5; possible D gene TRBD1, 6 bases. Per the germline V gene, CDR1 is MNHNS and CDR2 is SASEGT. This CDR3 has 15 amino acids. V shed 3 bases and J shed 3 bases, with 12 bases lying between them. The CDR3 is CASSDGDRLNQPQHF. The CDR3 DNA reads as TGTGCCAGCAGTGACGGCGACAGGCTCAATCAGCCCCAGCATTTT.

The chain employs TRBV29-1 and TRBJ1-2; 10 bases fit TRBD1. The junction had 6 bases not matched to a gene; V was cut back by 4 bases and J by 4 bases. CDR1 and CDR2 from the germline V gene are SQVTM and ANQGSEA. This CDR3 spans 14 amino acids. CDR3 amino acids: CSVVGTGDSYGYTF. CDR3 nucleotides: TGCAGCGTTGTGGGGACAGGGGATAGCTATGGCTACACCTTC. The entire variable domain, with the rest obtained from reference TRBV29-1 and TRBJ1-2, is as follows: SAVISQKPSRDICQRGTSLTIQCQVDSQVTMMFWYRQQPGQSLTLIATANQGSEATYESGFVIDKFPISRPNLTFSTLTVSNMSPEDSSIYLCSVVGTGDSYGYTFGSGTRLTVV.

The J gene is TRBJ2-7, the V gene TRBV11-3; 9 bases are shared with TRBD2. The V and J ends lost 0 bases and 6 bases, in that order; junction bases with no gene match: 9. CDR1 is SGHNT, CDR2 YENEEA, per germline. There are 16 residues in the CDR3. CDR3 loop: CASSLDGASGVAEQYF. In nucleotides, the CDR3 is TGTGCCAGCAGCTTAGATGGGGCTAGCGGGGTCGCCGAGCAGTACTTC.

The chain has TRBV5-1 and TRBJ2-3, with 7 bases that match TRBD2. The CDR3 is made up of 13 amino acids. Germline trimming cut 7 bases from V and 5 bases from J; bases unmatched to any gene: 7. Germline CDR1 SGHRS, CDR2 YFSETQ. CDR3 DNA sequence: TGCGCCAGCGGGGGAACGGGGGGAGATACGCAGTATTTT. Protein: CASGGTGGDTQYF.

This rearrangement joins TRBV18 to TRBJ1-3; TRBD1 agrees at 8 bases. The CDR3 runs 16 residues. Looked up from germline, CDR1 is KGHSH and CDR2 is LQKENI. The V segment lost 6 bases and the J segment 0 bases; nucleotides outside the gene matches: 7. Written as DNA, the CDR3 is TGTGCCAGCTCTCCTAAGACAGGGGACTCTGGAAACACCATATATTTT. As protein: CASSPKTGDSGNTIYF.

The chain combines TRBV4-2 with TRBJ2-5; unclear D gene. V shed 3 bases and J shed 3 bases, with 14 bases lying between them. Germline assignment: CDR1 LGHNA and CDR2 YNFKEQ. This CDR3 spans 15 amino acids. In DNA, the CDR3 is TGTGCCAGCAGCCAGACAACGAATTTAGAAGAGACCCAGTACTTC. Its protein is CASSQTTNLEETQYF.

The chain has TRBV27 and TRBJ2-5; the match to TRBD1 covers 12 bases. The CDR3 spans 16 residues. Trimming cost V 5 bases and J 11 bases; bases outside gene matches: 15. The germline gives CDR1 MNHEY, CDR2 SMNVEV (reference sequence). The CDR3 here is CASSVYRGQGAQEQYF. Written as DNA, the CDR3 is TGTGCCAGCAGTGTATACAGGGGACAGGGGGCGCAGGAGCAGTACTTC.

The chain combines TRBV10-1 with TRBJ2-6; D is unresolved. Germline V gene data show CDR1 as WNHNN and CDR2 as SYGVQD (reference sequence). The CDR3 contains 17 residues. Deletions cut 0 bases from V and 0 bases from J, with 9 bases between. CDR3 in amino acids: CASSESKMGSGANVLTF. The CDR3 coding sequence is TGCGCCAGCAGTGAGTCTAAGATGGGCTCTGGGGCCAACGTCCTGACTTTC.